Each of the 7 T cell receptor beta chains below was sequenced from the same sample in a study of blood T cell repertoires in COVID-19. Method: immunoSEQ multiplex PCR; TCRdb's copy keeps in-frame clones and lacks some. The table shows tens of thousands of clones, with 68% occurring only once. The material sequenced was peripheral blood. All receptors derive from a human donor in a cohort sampled during active COVID-19.

This chain uses TRBV5-4 with TRBJ2-3; TRBD1 agrees at 7 bases. This CDR3 contains 15 residues. V trimming: 4 bases; J trimming: 1 base; junction bases outside the gene matches: 6. Germline V gene data show CDR1 as SGHNT and CDR2 as YYREEE (reference sequence). Here the CDR3 DNA reads TGTGCCAGCAGCCTGGCAGGGGGTGGCACAGATACGCAGTATTTT. Its translation is CASSLAGGGTDTQYF. The full variable domain, in which reference TRBV5-4 and TRBJ2-3 provide the parts outside the CDR3, is ETGVTQSPTHLIKTRGQQVTLRCSSQSGHNTVSWYQQALGQGPQFIFQYYREEENGRGNFPPRFSGLQFPNYSSELNVNALELDDSALYLCASSLAGGGTDTQYFGPGTRLTVL.

The chain carries TRBV6-1 and TRBJ2-7; 12 bases align to TRBD2. The CDR3 has 14 residues. From germline, CDR1 is MNHNS and CDR2 SASEGT. V lost 2 bases to trimming and J lost 6 bases; unmatched junction nucleotides: 2. CDR3 sequence: CASSELAGGAEQYF. DNA for the CDR3: TGTGCCAGCAGTGAACTAGCGGGGGGGGCCGAGCAGTACTTC.

The chain uses TRBV9 and TRBJ2-3, with TRBD1 as a possible D gene (6 bases). The V gene lost 2 bases and the J gene lost 0 bases, with 13 bases spanning the gap. This CDR3 has 16 residues. The germline V gene has CDR1 SGDLS and CDR2 YYNGEE. The CDR3 is CASSVRGGISTDTQYF. The CDR3 bases are TGTGCCAGCAGCGTGAGAGGGGGTATCAGCACAGATACGCAGTATTTT.

The V and J genes are TRBV9 and TRBJ2-1; D perhaps matches TRBD2 (5 bases). With 2 bases removed from V and 0 bases from J, the gap between germline ends came to 6 bases. This CDR3 region has 14 residues. Germline V gene lookup returns CDR1 SGDLS and CDR2 YYNGEE. The CDR3 DNA sequence: TGTGCCAGCAGCGTCGGGAACTCCTACAATGAGCAGTTCTTC. Translated, it gives CASSVGNSYNEQFF.

The gene calls are TRBV30 and TRBJ1-1, with TRBD1 identical over 7 bases. The V segment lost 3 bases and the J segment 2 bases; nucleotides outside the gene matches: 9. The CDR3 totals 15 residues. CDR1 is GTSNPN and CDR2 is SVGIG in the germline V gene (reference sequence). The CDR3 DNA reads as TGTGCCTGGAGCCCCCGGGACAGCCTAAACACTGAAGCTTTCTTT. Translated: CAWSPRDSLNTEAFF.

The chain is built from TRBV15 and TRBJ2-3; D is unclear. Germline CDR1 and CDR2: LNHNV and YYDKDF (reference sequence). The CDR3 sequence is 13 residues long. V lost 1 base and J 1 base, leaving 3 bases between the germline ends. This CDR3 is CATSRGGTDTQYF. CDR3 in DNA: TGTGCCACCAGCAGAGGCGGCACAGATACGCAGTATTTT.

The V call is TRBV15, the J call TRBJ1-4, with D tentatively TRBD1 (5 bases). This CDR3 comprises 14 residues. Germline CDR1 reads LNHNV; CDR2 reads YYDKDF (reference sequence). V was pared by 2 bases and J by 8 bases, with 12 bases between. The CDR3 sequence is CATSRIQGPEKLFF. As DNA, the CDR3 is TGTGCCACCAGCAGAATCCAGGGTCCAGAAAAACTGTTTTTT.